These T cell receptor beta chains were read from a single sample in a study of cytomegalovirus exposure and HLA in healthy donors. Here immunoSEQ multiplex PCR was the method, and the copy in TCRdb shows in-frame clones only, minus some. The sample includes some 150,000 clones, approximately 82% of them seen just once. The specimen sequenced was PBMCs. The receptors originated from a man between 18 and 29 years old in good health and CMV-seropositive. The CDR3 runs from the conserved cysteine through the conserved F or W. Fields, in order: J gene, V gene, clone size, D gene, CDR3 DNA, CDR3 protein. A D gene is named only where the DNA matches it firmly. Expanded clones get a size class; other rows say once, few or many, or leave the size out.

TRBJ2-1 | TRBV7-9 | . | TRBD2 | TGTGCCAGCAGCCAAGCGGGAGGTGAGCAGTTCTTC | CASSQAGGEQFF
TRBJ1-4 | TRBV5-8 | . | . | TGTGCCAGCAGCTTGGATAACAGGGTTTACAGTGAAAAACTGTTTTTT | CASSLDNRVYSEKLFF
TRBJ2-7 | TRBV9 | . | . | TGTGCCAGCAGCGTATCGCAGGCCTACGAGCAGTACTTC | CASSVSQAYEQYF
TRBJ2-4 | TRBV5-4 | once | TRBD1 | TGTGCCAGCAGCTACCCGGGACAGGGGGAGGGCATTCAGTACTTC | CASSYPGQGEGIQYF
TRBJ1-2 | TRBV28 | . | TRBD1 | TGTGCCAGCAGTATGGACAGGGGGCGGGGCTACACCTTC | CASSMDRGRGYTF
TRBJ2-5 | TRBV30 | . | . | TGTGCTAACTTCCCGGTACAAGAGACCCAGTACTTC | CANFPVQETQYF
TRBJ2-7 | TRBV5-1 | . | TRBD2 | TGCGCCAGCAGCTGGACTAGCGGGAGCTCCTACGAGCAGTACTTC | CASSWTSGSSYEQYF
TRBJ2-6 | TRBV5-4 | few | . | TGTGCCAGCAGCTTTGGTCCAAGACAAGCCCATTCTGGGGCCAACGTCCTGACTTTC | CASSFGPRQAHSGANVLTF
TRBJ2-7 | TRBV27 | . | . | TGTGCCAGCAGTCCCGAGGGAAGCTCCTACGAGCAGTACTTC | CASSPEGSSYEQYF
TRBJ2-2 | TRBV2 | once | TRBD1 | TGTGCCAGCAGATGGGGACAGTCGAGTACCGGGGAGCTGTTTTTT | CASRWGQSSTGELFF
TRBJ2-6 | TRBV5-4 | once | TRBD1 | TGTGCCAGCAGAGTAGGGGGCACTGGGGCCAACGTCCTGACTTTC | CASRVGGTGANVLTF
TRBJ1-2 | TRBV4-2 | few | TRBD1 | TGTGCCAGCAGCCACAGTAAGGGACAGGGGTTGGGTGGCTACACCTTC | CASSHSKGQGLGGYTF
TRBJ1-2 | TRBV19 | once | . | TGTGCCAGTACCCCTACAGGGTCATATGGCTACACCTTC | CASTPTGSYGYTF
TRBJ1-1 | TRBV28 | once | . | TGTGCCAGCAGCCATGAGGTGAACACTGAAGCTTTCTTT | CASSHEVNTEAFF
TRBJ2-5 | TRBV6-5 | . | . | TGTGCCAGCAGTTACTCGTTTAGCGGAGAGACCCAGTACTTC | CASSYSFSGETQYF
TRBJ2-1 | TRBV29-1 | once | . | TGCAGCGTTGAAGATATCCCCAGGAATGAGCAGTTCTTC | CSVEDIPRNEQFF
TRBJ2-3 | TRBV27 | . | TRBD2 | TGTGCCAGCACGAGCGGGACTTTCACAGATACGCAGTATTTT | CASTSGTFTDTQYF
TRBJ1-3 | TRBV5-1 | . | TRBD1 | TGCGCCAGCAGCCTGGGACAGGCCACCTCTGGAAACACCATATATTTT | CASSLGQATSGNTIYF
TRBJ2-7 | TRBV28 | once | TRBD1 | TGTGCCAGCAGTCTCCCCCAAAGACAGGGGGTGTACGAGCAGTACTTC | CASSLPQRQGVYEQYF
TRBJ1-5 | TRBV27 | once | . | TGTGCCAGCAGGGCCCAAGGGCGGGTTGGCAATCAGCCCCAGCATTTT | CASRAQGRVGNQPQHF
TRBJ2-2 | TRBV6-6 | few | TRBD2 | TGTGCCAGCAGTTACCGCCAGGGAGGGACCGGGGAGCTGTTTTTT | CASSYRQGGTGELFF
TRBJ2-1 | TRBV2 | . | TRBD1 | TGTGCCAGCAGTGATGGACAGGGGAACAATGAGCAGTTCTTC | CASSDGQGNNEQFF
TRBJ2-7 | TRBV18 | . | TRBD2 | TGTGCCAGCTCACCAGGACCTCTTCACCCGGCGGGAGGTTACGAGCAGTACTTC | CASSPGPLHPAGGYEQYF
TRBJ2-1 | TRBV19 | few | TRBD2 | TGTGCCAGTAGTCGACTAGCGGGCTCCTACAATGAGCAGTTCTTC | CASSRLAGSYNEQFF
TRBJ1-2 | TRBV5-1 | . | . | TGCGCCAGCAGCGAGACGACAGGTTCCTATGGCTACACCTTC | CASSETTGSYGYTF
TRBJ2-1 | TRBV6-1 | . | . | TGTGCCAGCTGGACACACGGGTCCTACAATGAGCAGTTCTTC | CASWTHGSYNEQFF
TRBJ2-7 | TRBV11-2 | few | TRBD2 | TGTGCCAGCAGCCCCGGACTAGCGGGATTTTCCTACGAGCAGTACTTC | CASSPGLAGFSYEQYF
TRBJ1-2 | TRBV7-2 | . | . | TGTGCCAGCAGCTTAGTCAGGGGCCAAGGGGGCTACACCTTC | CASSLVRGQGGYTF
TRBJ1-2 | TRBV6-5 | . | . | TGTGCCAGCAGTTACTCGGGGGGTCCTAGCGACTATGGCTACACCTTC | CASSYSGGPSDYGYTF
TRBJ1-3 | TRBV2 | . | . | TGTGCCAGCAGGGAGGGGCCAACGGGAAACACCATATATTTT | CASREGPTGNTIYF
TRBJ2-1 | TRBV6-6 | once | . | TGTGCCAGCAGCCGTGACAGGTTTGATGAGCAGTTCTTC | CASSRDRFDEQFF
TRBJ1-5 | TRBV28 | few | . | TGTGCCAGTGTGCAGGGGTTCAATCAGCCCCAGCATTTT | CASVQGFNQPQHF
TRBJ1-6 | TRBV6-5 | . | . | TGTGCCAGCAGTTACTCCTGGGGCTCACCCCTCCACTTT | CASSYSWGSPLHF
TRBJ2-2 | TRBV28 | . | TRBD2 | TGTGCCAGCAGCAGCGGGAGCGCCCATAACACCGGGGAGCTGTTTTTT | CASSSGSAHNTGELFF
TRBJ2-7 | TRBV10-2 | . | . | TGCGCCAGCAGTGATAGCGGCGAGCAGTACTTC | CASSDSGEQYF
TRBJ2-1 | TRBV7-6 | . | . | TGTGCCAGCAGCTTAGGGACATCAGCTGGGTACAATGAGCAGTTCTTC | CASSLGTSAGYNEQFF
TRBJ2-7 | TRBV5-1 | once | . | TGCGCCAGCAGCTTGAAAGGACAGATCGACGAGCAGTACTTC | CASSLKGQIDEQYF
TRBJ2-1 | TRBV4-1 | . | . | TGCGCCAGCAGCCCCCGGTCGGGCGAGGGGAGGGAGCAGTTCTTC | CASSPRSGEGREQFF
TRBJ2-7 | TRBV29-1 | . | . | TGCAGCGTTGGGGCAGACGTCTACGAGCAGTACTTC | CSVGADVYEQYF
TRBJ2-1 | TRBV28 | . | . | TGTGCCAGCAGTTTGGGGCATACCTACAATGAGCAGTTCTTC | CASSLGHTYNEQFF
TRBJ1-1 | TRBV29-1 | . | . | TGCAGCGCCTCTTGGTCAGACACTGAAGCTTTCTTT | CSASWSDTEAFF
TRBJ2-2 | TRBV5-1 | . | . | TGCGCCAGCAGCTTGGGCGGTCGGGACACCGGGGAGCTGTTTTTT | CASSLGGRDTGELFF
TRBJ2-1 | TRBV5-1 | once | . | TGCGCCAGCAAAAGCGAAAGCTCCTACAATGAGCAGTTCTTC | CASKSESSYNEQFF
TRBJ2-5 | TRBV10-3 | . | TRBD2 | TGTGCCATCAGTGAGGGGACTAGCGCAGAGACCCAGTACTTC | CAISEGTSAETQYF
TRBJ2-6 | TRBV6-1 | once | . | TGTGCCAGCAGTACAGTGAACTCTGGGGCCAACGTCCTGACTTTC | CASSTVNSGANVLTF
TRBJ2-7 | TRBV28 | . | TRBD1 | TGTGCCAGCAGTTTCAGGGGACAGTCCTCCTACGAGCAGTACTTC | CASSFRGQSSYEQYF
TRBJ1-5 | TRBV27 | few | . | TGTGCCAGCAGTTTATTGGCTTCGGGGGGCACCCTCAATCAGCCCCAGCATTTT | CASSLLASGGTLNQPQHF
TRBJ2-3 | TRBV10-3 | . | . | TGTGCCACGGTCCCGGAGGGGGGGATGGCAGATACGCAGTATTTT | CATVPEGGMADTQYF
TRBJ2-7 | TRBV28 | . | TRBD2 | TGTGCCAGCAGGAGTAGCGGGAGCTTTTACGAGCAGTACTTC | CASRSSGSFYEQYF
TRBJ2-1 | TRBV7-9 | once | . | TGTGCCAGCAGCTTACCGTCAGACTCTAGCGACTTGTGGGGAGAGCAGTTCTTC | CASSLPSDSSDLWGEQFF
TRBJ2-3 | TRBV30 | once | . | TGTGCCTTGACTGGGGGCCCAGATACGCAGTATTTT | CALTGGPDTQYF
TRBJ2-7 | TRBV19 | . | TRBD2 | TGTGCCAGTAGTATCCGGGGGGGCTACGAGCAGTACTTC | CASSIRGGYEQYF
TRBJ2-7 | TRBV4-1 | . | . | TGCGCCAGCAGCCAACTCAGGGGGGCGGAACCCTACGAGCAGTACTTC | CASSQLRGAEPYEQYF